The present entry profiles one T cell receptor beta chain with its context. Using immunoSEQ multiplex PCR, the repertoire was profiled, and TCRdb retains in-frame clones only, with some absent. The table includes about 42,000 clones, roughly 92% detected once. The data derive from a study of blood T cell repertoires in COVID-19. This CDR3 spans 13 amino acids. Germline loops: CDR1 LGHDT, CDR2 YNNKEL (reference sequence). V was cut by 0 bases and J by 9 bases, with 12 bases left in between. This chain links TRBV3-1 (or the pseudogene TRBV3-2) with TRBJ2-7; D perhaps matches TRBD1 (5 bases). The receptor was isolated from a man in his fifties with active COVID-19. The sample was peripheral blood. Written as DNA, the CDR3 is TGTGCCAGCAGCCAAGATTTAAGGACAAGGCAGTACTTC. It translates to CASSQDLRTRQYF.